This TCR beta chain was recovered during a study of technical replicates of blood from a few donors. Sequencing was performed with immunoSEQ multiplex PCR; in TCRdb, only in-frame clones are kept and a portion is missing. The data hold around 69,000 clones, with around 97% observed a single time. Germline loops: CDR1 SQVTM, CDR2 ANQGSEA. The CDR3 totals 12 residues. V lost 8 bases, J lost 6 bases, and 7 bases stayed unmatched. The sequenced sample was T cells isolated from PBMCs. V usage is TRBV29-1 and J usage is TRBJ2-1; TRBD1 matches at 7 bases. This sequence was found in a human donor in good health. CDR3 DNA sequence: TGCAGCATCCGACAGGGCTTCAATGAGCAGTTCTTC. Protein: CSIRQGFNEQFF.